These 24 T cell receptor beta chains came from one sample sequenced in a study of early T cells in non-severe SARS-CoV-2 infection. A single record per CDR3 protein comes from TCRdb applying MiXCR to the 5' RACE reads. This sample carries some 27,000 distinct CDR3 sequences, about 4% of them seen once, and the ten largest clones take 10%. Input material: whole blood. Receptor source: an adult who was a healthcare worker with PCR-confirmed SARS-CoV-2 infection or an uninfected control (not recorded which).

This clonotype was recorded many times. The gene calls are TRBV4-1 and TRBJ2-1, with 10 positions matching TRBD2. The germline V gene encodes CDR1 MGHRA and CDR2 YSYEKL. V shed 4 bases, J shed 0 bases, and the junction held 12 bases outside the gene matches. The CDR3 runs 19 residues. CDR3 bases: TGCGCCAGCAGCCCACTAGCGGGAACTCCCCTAGGCTCCTACAATGAGCAGTTCTTC. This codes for CASSPLAGTPLGSYNEQFF.

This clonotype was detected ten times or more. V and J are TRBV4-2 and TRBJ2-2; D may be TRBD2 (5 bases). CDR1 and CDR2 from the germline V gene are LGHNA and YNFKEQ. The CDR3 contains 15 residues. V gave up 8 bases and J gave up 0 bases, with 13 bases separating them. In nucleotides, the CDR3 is TGTGCCAGCCGCGGCAGCGGACCGAACACCGGGGAGCTGTTTTTT. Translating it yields CASRGSGPNTGELFF.

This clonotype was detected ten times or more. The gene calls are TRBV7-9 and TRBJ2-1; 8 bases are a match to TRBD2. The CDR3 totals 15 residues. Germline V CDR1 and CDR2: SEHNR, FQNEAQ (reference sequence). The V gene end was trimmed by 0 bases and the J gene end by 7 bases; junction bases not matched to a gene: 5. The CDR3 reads CASSLAHREGNEQFF. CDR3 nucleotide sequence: TGTGCCAGCAGCTTAGCCCATCGGGAGGGGAATGAGCAGTTCTTC.

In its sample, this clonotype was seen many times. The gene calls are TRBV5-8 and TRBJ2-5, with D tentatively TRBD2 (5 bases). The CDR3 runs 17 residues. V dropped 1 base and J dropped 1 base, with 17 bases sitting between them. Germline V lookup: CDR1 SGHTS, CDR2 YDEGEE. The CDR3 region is CASSLFPSRYSQETQYF. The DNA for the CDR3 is TGTGCCAGCAGCTTGTTCCCTAGCAGATATTCCCAAGAGACCCAGTACTTC.

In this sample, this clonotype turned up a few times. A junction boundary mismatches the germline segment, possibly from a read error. CDR3 DNA: TGTGCTAGCAGCTTAGGGGACAGCCTCACCGGGGAGCTGTTTTTT. Its protein is CASSLGDSLTGELFF. V is TRBV7-7 and J is TRBJ2-2, with 7 nucleotides matching TRBD1. The germline CDR1 and CDR2 sequences are SSHAT and FNYEAQ (reference sequence). There are 15 residues in the CDR3.

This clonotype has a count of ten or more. The CDR3 protein is CASSFHPSGSISYNEQFF. Written as DNA, the CDR3 is TGTGCCAGCAGTTTTCATCCTAGCGGGTCGATTTCCTACAATGAGCAGTTCTTC. The chain employs TRBV12-3 or TRBV12-4 and TRBJ2-1, with 8 bases lining up with TRBD2. This CDR3 region has 18 residues. V dropped 3 bases and J dropped 1; count of bases not matched to a gene: 11.

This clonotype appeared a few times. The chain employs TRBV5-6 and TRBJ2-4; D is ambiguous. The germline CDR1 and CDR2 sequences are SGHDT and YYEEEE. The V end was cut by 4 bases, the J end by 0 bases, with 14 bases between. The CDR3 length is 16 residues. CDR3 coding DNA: TGTGCCAGCAGCAGAAGGGTACAACTAGCCAAAAACATTCAGTACTTC. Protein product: CASSRRVQLAKNIQYF.

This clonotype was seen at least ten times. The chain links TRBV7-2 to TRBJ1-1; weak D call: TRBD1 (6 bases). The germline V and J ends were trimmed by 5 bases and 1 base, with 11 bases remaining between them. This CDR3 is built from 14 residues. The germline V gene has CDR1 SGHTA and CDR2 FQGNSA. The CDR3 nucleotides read TGTGCCAGCAGCACGGGACACCCGAACACTGAAGCTTTCTTT. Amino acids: CASSTGHPNTEAFF.

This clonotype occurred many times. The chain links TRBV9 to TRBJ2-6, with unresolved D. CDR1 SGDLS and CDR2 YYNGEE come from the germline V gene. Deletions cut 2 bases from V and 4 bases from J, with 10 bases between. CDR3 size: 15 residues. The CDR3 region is CASSVLFGGANVLTF. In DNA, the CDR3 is TGTGCCAGCAGCGTTTTGTTTGGAGGGGCCAACGTCCTGACTTTC.

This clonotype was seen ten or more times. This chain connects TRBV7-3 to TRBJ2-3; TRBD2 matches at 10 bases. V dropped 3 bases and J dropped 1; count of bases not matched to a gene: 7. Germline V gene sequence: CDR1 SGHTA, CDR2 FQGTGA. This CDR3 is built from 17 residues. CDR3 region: CASSFLPSGGRTDTQYF. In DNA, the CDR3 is TGTGCCAGCAGCTTTCTCCCTAGCGGGGGACGCACAGATACGCAGTATTTT. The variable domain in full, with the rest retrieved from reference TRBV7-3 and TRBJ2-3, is GAGVSQTPSNKVTEKGKYVELRCDPISGHTALYWYRQSLGQGPEFLIYFQGTGAADDSGLPNDRFFAVRPEGSVSTLKIQRTERGDSAVYLCASSFLPSGGRTDTQYFGPGTRLTVL.

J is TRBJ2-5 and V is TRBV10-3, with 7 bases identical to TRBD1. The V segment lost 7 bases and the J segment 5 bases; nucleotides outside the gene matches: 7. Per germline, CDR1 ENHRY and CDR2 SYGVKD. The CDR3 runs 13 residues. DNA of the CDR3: TGTGCCATCAAAGGGACAGTTGGGGAGACCCAGTACTTC. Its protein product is CAIKGTVGETQYF.

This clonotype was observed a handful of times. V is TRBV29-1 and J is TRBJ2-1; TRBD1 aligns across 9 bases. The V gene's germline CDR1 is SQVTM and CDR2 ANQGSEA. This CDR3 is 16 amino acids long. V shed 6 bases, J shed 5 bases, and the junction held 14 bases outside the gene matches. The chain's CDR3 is CSVPDRPGTGNNEQFF. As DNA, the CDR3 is TGCAGCGTACCAGACCGCCCCGGGACAGGGAACAATGAGCAGTTCTTC.

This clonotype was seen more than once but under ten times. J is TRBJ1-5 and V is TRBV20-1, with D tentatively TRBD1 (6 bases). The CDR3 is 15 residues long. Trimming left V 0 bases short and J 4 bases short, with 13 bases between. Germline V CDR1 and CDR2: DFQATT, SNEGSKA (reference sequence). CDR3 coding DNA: TGCAGTGCTAGAGACCGTGGACAGACAAATCAGCCCCAGCATTTT. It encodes CSARDRGQTNQPQHF.

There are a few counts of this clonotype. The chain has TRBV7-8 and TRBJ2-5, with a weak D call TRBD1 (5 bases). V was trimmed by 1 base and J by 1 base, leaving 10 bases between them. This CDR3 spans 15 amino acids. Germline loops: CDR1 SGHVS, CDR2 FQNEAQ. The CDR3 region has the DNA TGTGCCAGCAGCTTAGTCGTTGGGGCCCAAGAGACCCAGTACTTC. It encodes CASSLVVGAQETQYF.

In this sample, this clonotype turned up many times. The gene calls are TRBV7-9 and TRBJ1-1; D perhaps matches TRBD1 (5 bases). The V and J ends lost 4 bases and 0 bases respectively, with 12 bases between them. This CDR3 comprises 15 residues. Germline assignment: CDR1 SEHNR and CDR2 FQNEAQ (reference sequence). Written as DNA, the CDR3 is TGTGCCAGCAGCTCCCAGGGCCGCGTGAACACTGAAGCTTTCTTT. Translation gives CASSSQGRVNTEAFF.

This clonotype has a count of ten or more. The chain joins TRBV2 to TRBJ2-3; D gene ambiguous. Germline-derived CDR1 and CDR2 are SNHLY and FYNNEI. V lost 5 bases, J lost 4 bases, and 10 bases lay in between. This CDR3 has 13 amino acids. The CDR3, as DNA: TGTGCCAGCAGTTTCGCTAGTTCAGATACGCAGTATTTT. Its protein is CASSFASSDTQYF.

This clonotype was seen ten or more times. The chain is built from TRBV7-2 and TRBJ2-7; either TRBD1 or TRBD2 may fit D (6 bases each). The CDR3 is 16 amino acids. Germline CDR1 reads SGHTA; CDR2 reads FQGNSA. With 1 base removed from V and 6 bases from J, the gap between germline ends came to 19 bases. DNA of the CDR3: TGTGCCAGCAGCTTAGGAGGGGGGCTTCCTCCCTTCGAGCAGTACTTC. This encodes CASSLGGGLPPFEQYF.

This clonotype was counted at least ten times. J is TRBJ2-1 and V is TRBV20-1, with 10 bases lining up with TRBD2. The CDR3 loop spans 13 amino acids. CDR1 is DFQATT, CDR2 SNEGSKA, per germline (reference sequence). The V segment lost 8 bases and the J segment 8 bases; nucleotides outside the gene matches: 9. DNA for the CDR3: TGCAGTACCGGGACTAGCGCCCTCCATGAGCAGTTCTTC. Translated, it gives CSTGTSALHEQFF.

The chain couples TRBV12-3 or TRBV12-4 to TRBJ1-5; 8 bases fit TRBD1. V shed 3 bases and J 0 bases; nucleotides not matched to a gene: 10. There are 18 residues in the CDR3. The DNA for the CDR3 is TGTGCCAGCAGTTTTTTAGGGACAGGAGAAAATAGCAATCAGCCCCAGCATTTT. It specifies CASSFLGTGENSNQPQHF.

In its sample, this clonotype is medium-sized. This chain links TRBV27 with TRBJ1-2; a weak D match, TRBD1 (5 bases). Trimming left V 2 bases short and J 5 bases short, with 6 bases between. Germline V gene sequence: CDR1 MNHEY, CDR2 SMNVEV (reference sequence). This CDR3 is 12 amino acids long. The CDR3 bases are TGTGCCAGCAGTTTAAAGGGGTATGGCTACACCTTC. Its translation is CASSLKGYGYTF.

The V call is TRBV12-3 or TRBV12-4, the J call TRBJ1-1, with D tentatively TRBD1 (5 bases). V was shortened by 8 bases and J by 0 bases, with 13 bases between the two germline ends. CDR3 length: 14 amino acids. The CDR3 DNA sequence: TGTGCCAGCGGGGTGTGGGGCATGAACACTGAAGCTTTCTTT. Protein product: CASGVWGMNTEAFF.

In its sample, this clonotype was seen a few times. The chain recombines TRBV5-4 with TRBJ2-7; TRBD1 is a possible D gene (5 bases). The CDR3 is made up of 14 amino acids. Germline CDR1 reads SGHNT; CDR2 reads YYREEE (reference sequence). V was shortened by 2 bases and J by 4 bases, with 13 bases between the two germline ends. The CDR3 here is CASSFDSQSYEQYF. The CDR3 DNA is TGTGCCAGCAGCTTCGACAGCCAAAGTTACGAGCAGTACTTC.

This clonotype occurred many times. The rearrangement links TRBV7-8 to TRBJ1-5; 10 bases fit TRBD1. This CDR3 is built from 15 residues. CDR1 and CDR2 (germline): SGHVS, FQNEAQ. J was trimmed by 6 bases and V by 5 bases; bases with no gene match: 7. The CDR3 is CASSQGQGLVQPQHF. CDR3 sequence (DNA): TGTGCCAGCAGCCAGGGACAGGGGTTAGTTCAGCCCCAGCATTTT.

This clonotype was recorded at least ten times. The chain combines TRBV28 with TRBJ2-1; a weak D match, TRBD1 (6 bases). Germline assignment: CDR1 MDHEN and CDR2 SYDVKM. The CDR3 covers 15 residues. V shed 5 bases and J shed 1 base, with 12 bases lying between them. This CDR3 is CASSLRTVSYNEQFF. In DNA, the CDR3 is TGTGCCAGCAGTCTACGGACAGTGTCCTACAATGAGCAGTTCTTC. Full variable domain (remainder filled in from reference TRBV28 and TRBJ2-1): DVKVTQSSRYLVKRTGEKVFLECVQDMDHENMFWYRQDPGLGLRLIYFSYDVKMKEKGDIPEGYSVSREKKERFSLILESASTNQTSMYLCASSLRTVSYNEQFFGPGTRLTVL.